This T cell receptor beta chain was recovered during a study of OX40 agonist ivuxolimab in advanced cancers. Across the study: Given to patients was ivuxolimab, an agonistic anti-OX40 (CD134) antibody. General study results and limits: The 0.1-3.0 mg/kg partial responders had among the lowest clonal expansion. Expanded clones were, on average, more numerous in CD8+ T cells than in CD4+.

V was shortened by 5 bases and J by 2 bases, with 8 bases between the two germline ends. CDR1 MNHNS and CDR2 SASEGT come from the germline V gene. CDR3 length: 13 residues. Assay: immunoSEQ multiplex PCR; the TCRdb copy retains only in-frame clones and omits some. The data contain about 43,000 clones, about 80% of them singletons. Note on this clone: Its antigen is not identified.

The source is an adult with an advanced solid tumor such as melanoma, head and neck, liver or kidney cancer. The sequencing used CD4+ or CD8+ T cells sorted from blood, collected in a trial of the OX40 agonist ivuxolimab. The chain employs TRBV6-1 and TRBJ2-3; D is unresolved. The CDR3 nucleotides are TGTGCCAGCAGTCCCCCGGCCACAGATACGCAGTATTTT. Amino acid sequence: CASSPPATDTQYF.